Presented here are 21 T cell receptor beta chains from one specimen sequenced in a study of shared clonotypes between healthy human individuals (TCRdb year 2020). The library was made by the immunoSEQ multiplex PCR assay. TCRdb's version of the immuneACCESS table is confined to in-frame rearrangements and falls short of the full clone set. An unresolved V gene accounts for under half of the shortfall where checked; the remainder is of unknown origin. For this sample the table gives more than 600,000 clones, of which about 91% were detected only once. Nearly 25% of the sample goes to the ten largest clones. CD8 naive samples consisted of CD45RO-negative cells that were positively selected for CCR7, yielding a CD45RA+CCR7+ population without TemRA cells. The sample comprised naive CD8+ T cells sorted from blood. Taken with the paper, the label for cell subset or site translates to: CD45RA+CCR7+. These receptors were collected from a man younger than 45 in good health.

In this sample, this clone turned up a few times. V usage is TRBV6-5 and J usage is TRBJ2-2; tentative D call: TRBD1 (5 bases). V was clipped by 6 bases and J by 1 base, with 9 bases between them. The CDR3 length is 14 residues. Germline assignment: CDR1 MNHEY and CDR2 SVGAGI. The CDR3 sequence is CASSSTGNTGELFF. For the CDR3, the DNA is TGTGCCAGCAGCTCCACAGGGAACACCGGGGAGCTGTTTTTT.

The chain couples TRBV29-1 to TRBJ1-2, with D tentatively TRBD1 (6 bases). V lost 7 bases and J 2 bases, leaving 14 bases between the germline ends. The CDR3 extends over 13 amino acids. Germline V gene sequence: CDR1 SQVTM, CDR2 ANQGSEA. This CDR3 reads CSAVGGKNYGYTF. CDR3 DNA: TGCAGCGCTGTAGGGGGTAAGAACTATGGCTACACCTTC.

The chain is built from TRBV5-1 and TRBJ2-5, with 9 bases lining up with TRBD2. The CDR3 extends over 13 amino acids. J lost 4 bases, V lost 3 bases, and 1 base had no gene match. In germline, CDR1 is SGHRS, CDR2 YFSETQ. CDR3 loop: CASSSRGGETQYF. The CDR3 DNA is TGCGCCAGCAGCTCGCGGGGGGGAGAGACCCAGTACTTC.

The gene calls are TRBV25-1 and TRBJ2-1, with D perhaps matching TRBD2 (6 bases). This CDR3 contains 10 residues. Germline V gives CDR1 MGHDK, CDR2 SYGVNS. The V gene lost 10 bases and the J gene lost 12 bases, with 13 bases spanning the gap. CDR3 sequence reads: CATRAGRQFF. The CDR3 DNA is TGTGCCACTCGGGCGGGGAGGCAGTTCTTC.

The chain couples TRBV7-8 to TRBJ1-3; 9 bases map to TRBD1. Trimming cost V 5 bases and J 3 bases; bases outside gene matches: 8. The germline V gene encodes CDR1 SGHVS and CDR2 FQNEAQ. CDR3 size: 16 residues. Here the CDR3 reads CASSDRDRDSGNTIYF. The CDR3 DNA reads as TGTGCCAGCAGCGACCGGGACAGGGATAGTGGAAACACCATATATTTT.

V is TRBV29-1 and J is TRBJ2-1; tentative D call: TRBD2 (5 bases). The CDR3 runs to 15 residues. Germline V gene lookup returns CDR1 SQVTM and CDR2 ANQGSEA. V was pared by 2 bases and J by 7 bases, with 18 bases between. This CDR3 reads CSVELAAIGLNEQFF. DNA of the CDR3: TGCAGCGTTGAACTAGCTGCCATCGGTTTGAATGAGCAGTTCTTC.

This chain connects TRBV10-1 to TRBJ2-3; 9 bases fit TRBD2. Germline CDR1 is WNHNN and CDR2 is SYGVQD (reference sequence). The CDR3 runs to 15 residues. V dropped 2 bases and J dropped 3; count of bases not matched to a gene: 3. In DNA, the CDR3 is TGCGCCAGCAGTGAGCAAGCGGGAGGAACAGATACGCAGTATTTT. Translation gives CASSEQAGGTDTQYF.

V and J are TRBV13 and TRBJ1-4; D call uncertain. The CDR3 consists of 15 residues. Germline CDR1 PRHDT, CDR2 FYEKMQ (reference sequence). V was pared by 5 bases and J by 3 bases, with 13 bases between. In nucleotides, the CDR3 is TGTGCCAGCAGCATACACAGATACTCTAATGAAAAACTGTTTTTT. Its translation is CASSIHRYSNEKLFF.

This rearrangement joins TRBV27 to TRBJ2-7; a possible D gene is TRBD2 (6 bases). The V gene lost 2 bases and the J gene lost 3 bases, with 11 bases spanning the gap. This CDR3 contains 14 residues. CDR1 is MNHEY and CDR2 is SMNVEV in the germline V gene (reference sequence). The CDR3 spells CASSLTQGGYEQYF. The DNA of the CDR3 is TGTGCCAGCAGTTTAACGCAGGGAGGCTACGAGCAGTACTTC.

This clone was picked up one time. This chain uses TRBV27 with TRBJ2-1; the match to TRBD2 covers 14 bases. With V trimmed by 5 bases and J by 2 bases, 2 bases remained unmatched. The CDR3 spans 16 residues. Germline values: CDR1 MNHEY, CDR2 SMNVEV (reference sequence). The CDR3 protein is CASSGTSGSAYNEQFF. CDR3 DNA: TGTGCCAGCAGTGGGACTAGCGGGAGTGCCTACAATGAGCAGTTCTTC.

In its sample, this clone was seen a few times. The chain joins TRBV11-2 to TRBJ2-7; no definite D call. The germline V and J ends were trimmed by 4 bases and 6 bases, with 10 bases remaining between them. There are 12 residues in the CDR3. Germline V gene data show CDR1 as SGHAT and CDR2 as FQNNGV. The CDR3 coding sequence is TGTGCCAGCAGCTCCTTAGACCGCGAGCAGTACTTC. It translates to CASSSLDREQYF. Full variable domain (rest looked up from reference TRBV11-2 and TRBJ2-7): EAGVAQSPRYKIIEKRQSVAFWCNPISGHATLYWYQQILGQGPKLLIQFQNNGVVDDSQLPKDRFSAERLKGVDSTLKIQPAKLEDSAVYLCASSSLDREQYFGPGTRLTVT.

This chain uses TRBV7-9 with TRBJ2-1, with 12 bases lining up with TRBD2. The CDR3 sequence is 15 residues long. The V and J ends lost 5 bases and 7 bases, in that order; junction bases with no gene match: 6. The germline V gene has CDR1 SEHNR and CDR2 FQNEAQ (reference sequence). CDR3 amino acids: CASSASGRAGNEQFF. The CDR3 DNA sequence: TGTGCCAGCAGCGCTAGCGGGAGGGCGGGAAATGAGCAGTTCTTC.

The chain combines TRBV6-5 with TRBJ2-1; 10 bases match TRBD2. The CDR3 runs to 15 residues. The trim removed 4 bases at V and 4 bases at J, leaving 4 bases unmatched. Per the germline V gene, CDR1 is MNHEY and CDR2 is SVGAGI. This chain's CDR3 is CASSSTSGSYNEQFF. CDR3 in DNA: TGTGCCAGCAGTTCGACTAGCGGGTCGTACAATGAGCAGTTCTTC.

The chain joins TRBV13 to TRBJ2-3; 9 bases line up with TRBD2. This CDR3 region has 14 residues. Germline lookup yields CDR1 PRHDT and CDR2 FYEKMQ (reference sequence). The V and J ends lost 5 bases and 4 bases, in that order; junction bases with no gene match: 4. This CDR3 reads CASSHGTSSDTQYF. CDR3 nucleotides: TGTGCCAGCAGCCACGGGACTAGCTCAGATACGCAGTATTTT.

The genes are TRBV27 and TRBJ2-7, with D possibly TRBD2 on 5 matching bases. The germline CDR1 and CDR2 sequences are MNHEY and SMNVEV (reference sequence). The CDR3 sequence is 12 residues long. V lost 1 base and J lost 6, with 7 bases in between. CDR3 bases: TGTGCCAGCAGTTTATTGGGGAGCGAGCAGTACTTC. Protein: CASSLLGSEQYF.

The chain is built from TRBV29-1 and TRBJ2-7; D is undetermined. The CDR3 totals 12 residues. The V end lost 0 bases, the J end lost 6 bases, and 9 bases lay between the germline ends. Per germline, CDR1 SQVTM and CDR2 ANQGSEA. This CDR3 reads CSVEDLQAEQYF. The CDR3 nucleotides read TGCAGCGTTGAAGATCTTCAGGCCGAGCAGTACTTC.

This sequence joins TRBV12-5 and TRBJ2-5, with a tentative D call TRBD2 (6 bases). V was clipped by 5 bases and J by 1 base, with 20 bases between them. The length of the CDR3 is 17 residues. Germline CDR1 is LGHNT and CDR2 is FRNRAP. This chain's CDR3 is CASGASGSGTFQETQYF. As DNA, the CDR3 is TGTGCTAGTGGTGCCTCCGGTAGCGGAACCTTCCAAGAGACCCAGTACTTC.

This clone was counted between two and nine times. The rearrangement joins TRBV14 to TRBJ2-5; the D is unclear. V lost 5 bases to trimming and J lost 5 bases, with 9 bases between them. This CDR3 is built from 12 residues. Germline CDR1 reads SGHDN; CDR2 reads FVKESK. CDR3 in amino acids: CASSFGSETQYF. In DNA form, the CDR3 reads TGTGCCAGCAGCTTCGGGTCGGAGACCCAGTACTTC.

J is TRBJ2-5 and V is TRBV14, with D perhaps TRBD1 (6 bases). Per germline, CDR1 SGHDN and CDR2 FVKESK. The CDR3 spans 14 residues. The V end was cut by 4 bases, the J end by 3 bases, with 12 bases between. The DNA for the CDR3 is TGTGCCAGCAGCCGTTGGACAGTAGAAGAGACCCAGTACTTC. Translating gives CASSRWTVEETQYF. The entire variable domain, with the rest obtained from reference TRBV14 and TRBJ2-5, is as follows: EAGVTQFPSHSVIEKGQTVTLRCDPISGHDNLYWYRRVMGKEIKFLLHFVKESKQDESGMPNNRFLAERTGGTYSTLKVQPAELEDSGVYFCASSRWTVEETQYFGPGTRLLVL.

The J gene is TRBJ2-1, the V gene TRBV5-1; no reliable D call. Germline CDR1 reads SGHRS; CDR2 reads YFSETQ. Trimming removed 2 bases at V and 0 bases at J, with 15 bases between. This CDR3 has 17 residues. In nucleotides, the CDR3 is TGCGCCAGCAGCTTCAAACCCGGCACGAGCTCCTACAATGAGCAGTTCTTC. This gives the protein CASSFKPGTSSYNEQFF.

The chain couples TRBV27 to TRBJ2-5, with 7 bases fitting TRBD2. This CDR3 contains 13 residues. Germline lookup yields CDR1 MNHEY and CDR2 SMNVEV (reference sequence). Germline trimming cut 5 bases from V and 2 bases from J; bases unmatched to any gene: 2. CDR3 nucleotides: TGTGCCAGCAGTGGGCGGGGGCAAGAGACCCAGTACTTC. It codes for CASSGRGQETQYF.